The 23 T cell receptor beta chains given below trace back to one sample, sequenced in a study of blood T cell repertoires in COVID-19. Sequencing used immunoSEQ multiplex PCR; TCRdb keeps in-frame clones, though not all of them. The sample lists 150,000 to 190,000 clones, roughly 80% seen once, with about 4% in the top ten. The sample consisted of peripheral blood. The receptors were sampled from a woman aged 80 or over with acute or convalescent COVID-19.

The chain is built from TRBV3-1 (or the pseudogene TRBV3-2) and TRBJ1-5; TRBD1 agrees at 7 bases. V lost 1 base to trimming and J lost 2 bases; unmatched junction nucleotides: 8. Germline CDR1 LGHDT, CDR2 YNNKEL (reference sequence). This CDR3 spans 17 amino acids. The CDR3 region is CASSQGSQGEGNQPQHF. CDR3 in DNA: TGTGCCAGCAGCCAAGGATCCCAGGGGGAAGGCAATCAGCCCCAGCATTTT.

The V and J genes are TRBV12-3 or TRBV12-4 and TRBJ2-2; D unresolved. Trimming cost V 6 bases and J 8 bases, with 13 bases left between them. This CDR3 has 13 residues. This chain's CDR3 is CASSREVAGELFF. The CDR3 DNA follows: TGTGCCAGCAGCCGAGAGGTAGCTGGGGAGCTGTTTTTT.

The V call is TRBV18, the J call TRBJ2-1; 7 nucleotides match TRBD2. CDR1 is KGHSH and CDR2 is LQKENI in the germline V gene. The V gene end was trimmed by 2 bases and the J gene end by 6 bases; junction bases not matched to a gene: 7. The CDR3 covers 15 residues. CDR3 in DNA: TGTGCCAGCTCACCAGGAGTAGCGGGTTTCAATGAGCAGTTCTTC. Translated: CASSPGVAGFNEQFF.

V and J are TRBV9 and TRBJ2-1; TRBD2 matches 16 bases. The CDR3 loop spans 18 amino acids. Germline-derived CDR1 and CDR2 are SGDLS and YYNGEE. The V and J ends lost 0 bases and 7 bases, in that order; junction bases with no gene match: 7. The CDR3 here is CASSVAGLAGGNENEQFF. The CDR3 bases are TGTGCCAGCAGCGTAGCGGGACTAGCGGGAGGGAATGAGAATGAGCAGTTCTTC.

The genes are TRBV6-2 or TRBV6-3 and TRBJ2-3, with D possibly being TRBD2 (6 bases). This CDR3 has 15 amino acids. The V end lost 2 bases, the J end lost 0 bases, and 9 bases lay between the germline ends. CDR1 is MNHEY, CDR2 SVGEGT, per germline. As DNA, the CDR3 is TGTGCCAGCAGTTACATTGGGACTAGCACAGATACGCAGTATTTT. Protein sequence: CASSYIGTSTDTQYF.

The chain links TRBV5-6 to TRBJ2-5; 9 bases map to TRBD1. The CDR3 is made up of 16 amino acids. CDR1 is SGHDT, CDR2 YYEEEE, per germline. After removal of 4 bases from V and 1 base from J, the junction contained 8 bases not matched to a gene. This CDR3 is CASSSRGGQGQETQYF. Here the CDR3 DNA reads TGTGCCAGCAGCAGCCGTGGGGGACAGGGCCAAGAGACCCAGTACTTC.

The rearrangement joins TRBV30 to TRBJ1-2, with 9 bases matching TRBD1. CDR1 is GTSNPN and CDR2 is SVGIG in the germline V gene (reference sequence). V lost 4 bases to trimming and J lost 4 bases; unmatched junction nucleotides: 7. The CDR3 covers 14 residues. CDR3 residues: CAWTRTGDIYGYTF. The CDR3 DNA reads TGTGCCTGGACCAGGACAGGGGATATCTATGGCTACACCTTC.

CDR3 sequence reads: CASSQAQPDNYGYTF. CDR3 nucleotides: TGCGCCAGCAGCCAAGCACAGCCAGATAACTATGGCTACACCTTC. This chain connects TRBV4-3 to TRBJ1-2; D is undetermined. Germline V gene sequence: CDR1 LGHNA, CDR2 YSLEER. V dropped 1 base and J dropped 1 base, with 10 bases sitting between them. CDR3 length: 15 amino acids.

For the CDR3, the DNA is TGTGCCATCAGTGCTTTAGCGGGAGGGCCCGAGCAGTACTTC. Protein sequence: CAISALAGGPEQYF. This chain uses TRBV10-3 with TRBJ2-7; 11 nucleotides align to TRBD2. V shed 4 bases and J 6 bases; nucleotides not matched to a gene: 5. From germline, CDR1 is ENHRY and CDR2 SYGVKD. The CDR3 runs 14 residues.

This clone has a single count. V gene TRBV30 combines with J gene TRBJ1-3; 9 bases agree with TRBD1. The trim removed 1 base at V and 4 bases at J, leaving 11 bases unmatched. The CDR3 length is 17 residues. Germline V gene data show CDR1 as GTSNPN and CDR2 as SVGIG (reference sequence). The CDR3 loop reads CAWSGTGERVRGNTIYF. The CDR3 DNA reads as TGTGCCTGGAGTGGGACAGGGGAACGGGTGAGAGGAAACACCATATATTTT.

The chain uses TRBV27 and TRBJ1-6; 7 nucleotides agree with TRBD1. CDR1 MNHEY and CDR2 SMNVEV come from the germline V gene (reference sequence). CDR3 length equals 18 residues. The J segment lost 8 bases and the V segment lost 6 bases, leaving 19 bases of the junction unmatched. CDR3 loop: CASRVSLAGGGGYSPLHF. The CDR3 DNA is TGTGCCAGCAGGGTGTCCCTCGCCGGCGGAGGGGGCTATTCACCCCTCCACTTT.

This sequence joins TRBV19 and TRBJ2-5; D gene unclear. Germline-derived CDR1 and CDR2 are LNHDA and SQIVND (reference sequence). V was clipped by 1 base and J by 2 bases, with 5 bases between them. The CDR3 has 13 residues. The CDR3 region has the DNA TGTGCCAGTAGTATAGGAGTTCAAGAGACCCAGTACTTC. This gives the protein CASSIGVQETQYF.

The chain employs TRBV29-1 and TRBJ1-1, with D perhaps TRBD1 (5 bases). V shed 2 bases and J shed 5 bases, with 12 bases lying between them. Germline CDR1 and CDR2: SQVTM and ANQGSEA. The CDR3 runs to 13 residues. CDR3 amino acids: CSVEYGEGTEAFF. Here the CDR3 DNA reads TGCAGCGTTGAATATGGGGAGGGGACTGAAGCTTTCTTT.

The chain couples TRBV6-5 to TRBJ1-2, with 7 nucleotides matching TRBD1. Germline trimming cut 2 bases from V and 0 bases from J; bases unmatched to any gene: 3. The CDR3 is 15 amino acids. CDR1 is MNHEY, CDR2 SVGAGI, per germline. CDR3 nucleotides: TGTGCCAGCAGTTACGAGGGACAGACTAACTATGGCTACACCTTC. Protein sequence: CASSYEGQTNYGYTF.

The chain employs TRBV10-3 and TRBJ2-5; 11 bases line up with TRBD1. Germline lookup yields CDR1 ENHRY and CDR2 SYGVKD. This CDR3 contains 13 residues. After removal of 10 bases from V and 7 bases from J, the junction contained 8 bases not matched to a gene. As DNA, the CDR3 is TGTGCCACCGGGACAGGGGGATCGGCGACCCAGTACTTC. This sequence encodes CATGTGGSATQYF.

This rearrangement joins TRBV2 to TRBJ1-2; D gene unclear. Germline CDR1 SNHLY, CDR2 FYNNEI. The V and J ends lost 8 bases and 2 bases respectively, with 12 bases between them. The CDR3 runs to 13 residues. CDR3 amino acids: CASRAGINYGYTF. CDR3 bases: TGTGCCAGCCGAGCGGGGATCAACTATGGCTACACCTTC. The variable domain in full, with the rest retrieved from reference TRBV2 and TRBJ1-2, is EPEVTQTPSHQVTQMGQEVILRCVPISNHLYFYWYRQILGQKVEFLVSFYNNEISEKSEIFDDQFSVERPDGSNFTLKIRSTKLEDSAMYFCASRAGINYGYTFGSGTRLTVV.

This chain joins TRBV7-8 and TRBJ1-4; 9 bases fit TRBD1. V dropped 4 bases and J dropped 7; count of bases not matched to a gene: 4. The CDR3 totals 14 residues. Germline lookup yields CDR1 SGHVS and CDR2 FQNEAQ. This CDR3 reads CASSSGQGGEKLFF. The CDR3 DNA reads as TGTGCCAGCAGCTCGGGACAGGGTGGTGAAAAACTGTTTTTT.

A remark on this clone: Other DNA sequences of this sample code for an identical CDR3. The J gene is TRBJ1-1, the V gene TRBV18; 10 positions agree with TRBD1. J lost 4 bases, V lost 3 bases, and 5 bases had no gene match. CDR3 size: 15 residues. The germline gives CDR1 KGHSH, CDR2 LQKENI. CDR3 DNA: TGTGCCAGCTCACCCCGGGACAGGGGCGGCACTGAAGCTTTCTTT. Its protein product is CASSPRDRGGTEAFF.

This rearrangement joins TRBV5-1 to TRBJ2-7; possibly TRBD2 for D (6 bases). In germline, CDR1 is SGHRS, CDR2 YFSETQ. Trimming pared 3 bases from V and 6 bases from J, leaving 16 bases between. This CDR3 is built from 14 residues. The CDR3 spells CASSSEAGSSEQYF. CDR3 coding DNA: TGCGCCAGCAGCTCCGAGGCCGGGAGTAGCGAGCAGTACTTC.

The V and J genes are TRBV6-6 and TRBJ2-7; TRBD1 agrees at 7 bases. V trimming: 2 bases; J trimming: 2 bases; junction bases outside the gene matches: 9. In germline, CDR1 is MNHNY, CDR2 SVGAGI (reference sequence). The CDR3 loop spans 16 amino acids. The CDR3 spells CASSYRKSQGAYEQYF. The CDR3 nucleotides read TGTGCCAGCAGTTACCGCAAATCCCAGGGGGCCTACGAGCAGTACTTC.

V gene TRBV4-3 combines with J gene TRBJ1-2; D unresolved. This CDR3 has 14 residues. The V end was cut by 1 base, the J end by 8 bases, with 14 bases between. Germline lookup yields CDR1 LGHNA and CDR2 YSLEER. The CDR3 reads CASSQGRGVEGYTF. The CDR3 DNA is TGCGCCAGCAGCCAAGGCCGGGGAGTCGAGGGCTACACCTTC.

The V and J genes are TRBV9 and TRBJ2-2, with TRBD1 matching over 8 bases. The CDR3 loop spans 15 amino acids. V dropped 3 bases and J dropped 7; count of bases not matched to a gene: 8. Germline lookup yields CDR1 SGDLS and CDR2 YYNGEE. CDR3 sequence reads: CASSGGTGPIGELFF. The DNA for the CDR3 is TGTGCCAGCAGCGGTGGGACAGGACCGATCGGGGAGCTGTTTTTT. Full variable domain (missing parts from reference TRBV9 and TRBJ2-2): DSGVTQTPKHLITATGQRVTLRCSPRSGDLSVYWYQQSLDQGLQFLIQYYNGEERAKGNILERFSAQQFPDLHSELNLSSLELGDSALYFCASSGGTGPIGELFFGEGSRLTVL.

The CDR3 protein is CAISETGSGSPLHF. The CDR3 DNA follows: TGTGCCATCAGTGAGACAGGGAGTGGTTCACCCCTCCACTTT. The gene calls are TRBV10-3 and TRBJ1-6, with a possible D match to TRBD1 (6 bases). CDR3 length: 14 amino acids. Per the germline V gene, CDR1 is ENHRY and CDR2 is SYGVKD. Trimming took off 2 bases at V and 9 bases at J, with 11 bases between the two ends.